Included here is one T cell receptor beta chain sequence, with context. The target antigen is unknown. This entry belongs to a study of OX40 agonist ivuxolimab in advanced cancers. The CDR3 length is 14 residues. Germline assignment: CDR1 SGDLS and CDR2 YYNGEE. V shed 0 bases and J 6 bases; nucleotides not matched to a gene: 5. Data came from immunoSEQ multiplex PCR; TCRdb stores just in-frame clones and leaves some out. The profile covers approximately 70,000 clones, with around 94% appearing a single time and about a sixth taken by the ten largest. Findings and limits, study-wide: Some nonresponders likewise displayed low normalized T-cell clonal expansion.

It was autoimmune disease history or systemic immunosuppression that excluded patients. This clonotype was sampled from an adult with an advanced solid tumor such as melanoma, head and neck, liver or kidney cancer. The chain joins TRBV9 to TRBJ1-1; 7 positions match TRBD1. This material consisted of CD4+ or CD8+ T cells sorted from blood, taken in a trial of the OX40 agonist ivuxolimab. CDR3 sequence: CASSVGGGDAEAFF. The DNA of the CDR3 is TGTGCCAGCAGCGTAGGAGGGGGCGACGCTGAAGCTTTCTTT.